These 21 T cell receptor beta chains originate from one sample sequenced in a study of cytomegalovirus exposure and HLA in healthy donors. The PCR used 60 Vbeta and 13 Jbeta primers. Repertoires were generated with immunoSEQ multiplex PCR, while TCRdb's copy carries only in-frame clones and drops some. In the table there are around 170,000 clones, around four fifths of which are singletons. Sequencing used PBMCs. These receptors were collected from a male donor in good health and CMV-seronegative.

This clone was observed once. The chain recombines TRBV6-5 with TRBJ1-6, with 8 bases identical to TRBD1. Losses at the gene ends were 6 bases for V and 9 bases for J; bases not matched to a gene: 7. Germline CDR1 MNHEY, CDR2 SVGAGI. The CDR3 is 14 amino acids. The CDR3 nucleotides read TGTGCCAGCAGAACCGGGACAGGAGGTTCACCCCTCCACTTT. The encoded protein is CASRTGTGGSPLHF.

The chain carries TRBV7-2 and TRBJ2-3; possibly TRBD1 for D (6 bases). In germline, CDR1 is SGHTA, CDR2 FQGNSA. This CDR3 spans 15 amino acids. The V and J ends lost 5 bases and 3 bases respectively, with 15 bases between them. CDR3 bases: TGTGCCAGCAGCCGGAAAGACAGGATGACAGATACGCAGTATTTT. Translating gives CASSRKDRMTDTQYF.

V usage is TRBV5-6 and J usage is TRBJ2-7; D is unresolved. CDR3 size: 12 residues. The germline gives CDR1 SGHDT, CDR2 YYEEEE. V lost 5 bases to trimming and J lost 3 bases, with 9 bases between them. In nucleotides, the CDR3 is TGTGCCAGCAGTCTTACGGGCTACGAGCAGTACTTC. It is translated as CASSLTGYEQYF.

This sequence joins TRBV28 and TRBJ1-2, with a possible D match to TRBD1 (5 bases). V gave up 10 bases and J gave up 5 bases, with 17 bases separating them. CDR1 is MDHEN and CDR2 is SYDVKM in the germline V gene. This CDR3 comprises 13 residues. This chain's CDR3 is CATSLGGEYGYTF. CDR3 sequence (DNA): TGTGCCACCTCTTTGGGGGGGGAGTATGGCTACACCTTC.

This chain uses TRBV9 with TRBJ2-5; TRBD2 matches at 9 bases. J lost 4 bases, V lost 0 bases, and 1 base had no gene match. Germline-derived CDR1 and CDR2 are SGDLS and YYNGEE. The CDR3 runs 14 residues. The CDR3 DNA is TGTGCCAGCAGCGTAGGAGCGGGGGGAGAGACCCAGTACTTC. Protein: CASSVGAGGETQYF.

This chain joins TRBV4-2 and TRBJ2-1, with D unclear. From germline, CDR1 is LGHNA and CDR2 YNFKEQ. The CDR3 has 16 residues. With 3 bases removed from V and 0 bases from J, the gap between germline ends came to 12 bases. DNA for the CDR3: TGTGCCAGCAGCCAGACCGAGCGTAGCTCCTACAATGAGCAGTTCTTC. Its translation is CASSQTERSSYNEQFF.

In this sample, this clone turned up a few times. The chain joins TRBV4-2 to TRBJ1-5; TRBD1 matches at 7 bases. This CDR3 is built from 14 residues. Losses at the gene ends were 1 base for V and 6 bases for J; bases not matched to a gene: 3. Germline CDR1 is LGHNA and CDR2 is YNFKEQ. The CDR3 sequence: CASSQGQGGQPQHF. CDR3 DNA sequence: TGTGCCAGCAGCCAAGGACAGGGAGGTCAGCCCCAGCATTTT.

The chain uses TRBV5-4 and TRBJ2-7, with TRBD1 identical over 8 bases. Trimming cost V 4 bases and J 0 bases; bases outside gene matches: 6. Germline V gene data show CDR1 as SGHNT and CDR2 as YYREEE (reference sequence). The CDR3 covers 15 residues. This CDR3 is CASSLDRANSYEQYF. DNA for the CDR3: TGTGCCAGCAGCCTGGACAGGGCCAACTCCTACGAGCAGTACTTC.

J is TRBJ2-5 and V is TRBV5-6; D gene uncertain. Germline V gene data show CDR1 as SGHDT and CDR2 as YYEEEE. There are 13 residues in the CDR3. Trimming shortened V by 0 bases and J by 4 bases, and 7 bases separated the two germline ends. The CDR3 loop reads CASSLARRETQYF. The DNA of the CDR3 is TGTGCCAGCAGCTTGGCTAGGCGAGAGACCCAGTACTTC.

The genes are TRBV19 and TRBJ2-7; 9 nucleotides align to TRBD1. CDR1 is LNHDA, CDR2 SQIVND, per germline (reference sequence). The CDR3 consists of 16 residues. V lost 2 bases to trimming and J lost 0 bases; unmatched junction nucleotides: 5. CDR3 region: CASSIIGTGSSYEQYF. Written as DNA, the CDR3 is TGTGCCAGTAGTATAATAGGGACAGGGAGCTCCTACGAGCAGTACTTC.

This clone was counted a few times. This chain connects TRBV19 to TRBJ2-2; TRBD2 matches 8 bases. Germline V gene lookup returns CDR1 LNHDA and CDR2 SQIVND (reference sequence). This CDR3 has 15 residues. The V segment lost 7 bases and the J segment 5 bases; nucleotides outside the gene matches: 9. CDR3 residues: CASKSREGGTGELFF. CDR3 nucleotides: TGTGCCAGTAAGAGCCGGGAGGGCGGGACCGGGGAGCTGTTTTTT.

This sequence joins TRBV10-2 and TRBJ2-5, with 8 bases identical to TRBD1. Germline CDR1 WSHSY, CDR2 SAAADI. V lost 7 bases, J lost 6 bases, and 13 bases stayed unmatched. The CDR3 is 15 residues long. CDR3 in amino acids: CASTGGTGGIQTQYF. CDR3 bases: TGCGCCAGCACAGGCGGAACAGGGGGGATTCAGACCCAGTACTTC.

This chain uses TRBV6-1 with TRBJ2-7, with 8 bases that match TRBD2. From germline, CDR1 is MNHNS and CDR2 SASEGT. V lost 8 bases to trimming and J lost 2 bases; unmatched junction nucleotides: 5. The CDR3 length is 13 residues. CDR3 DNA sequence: TGTGCCAGCGGGCCGGGAGGGCCCTACGAGCAGTACTTC. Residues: CASGPGGPYEQYF.

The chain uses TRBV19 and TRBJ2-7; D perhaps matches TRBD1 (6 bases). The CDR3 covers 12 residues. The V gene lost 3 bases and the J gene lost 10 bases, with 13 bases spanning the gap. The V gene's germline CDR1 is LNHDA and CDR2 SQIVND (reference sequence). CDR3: CASSMVGADQYF. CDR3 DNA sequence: TGTGCCAGTAGTATGGTGGGGGCGGATCAGTACTTC.

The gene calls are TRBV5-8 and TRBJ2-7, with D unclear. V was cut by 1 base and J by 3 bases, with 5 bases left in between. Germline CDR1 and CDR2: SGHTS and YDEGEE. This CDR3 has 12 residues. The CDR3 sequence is CASSLNYYEQYF. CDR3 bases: TGTGCCAGCAGCTTGAATTACTACGAGCAGTACTTC.

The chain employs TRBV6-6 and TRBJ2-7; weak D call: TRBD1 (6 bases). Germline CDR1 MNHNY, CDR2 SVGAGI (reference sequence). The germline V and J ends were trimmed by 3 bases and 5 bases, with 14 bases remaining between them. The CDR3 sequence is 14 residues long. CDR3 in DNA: TGTGCCAGCAGTTATTGGACAGATAAAAACGAGCAGTACTTC. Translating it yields CASSYWTDKNEQYF.

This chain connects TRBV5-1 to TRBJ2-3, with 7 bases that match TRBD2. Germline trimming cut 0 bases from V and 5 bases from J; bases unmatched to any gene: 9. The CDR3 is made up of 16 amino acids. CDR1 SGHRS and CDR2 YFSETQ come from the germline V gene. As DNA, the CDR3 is TGCGCCAGCAGCTTGGCTGGGGGGGTGTGGGGAGATACGCAGTATTTT. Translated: CASSLAGGVWGDTQYF.

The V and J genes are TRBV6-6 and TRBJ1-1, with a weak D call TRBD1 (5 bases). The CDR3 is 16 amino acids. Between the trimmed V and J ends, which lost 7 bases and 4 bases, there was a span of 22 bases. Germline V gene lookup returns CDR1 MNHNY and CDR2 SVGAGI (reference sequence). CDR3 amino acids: CASTPGRGPVITEAFF. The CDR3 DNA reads TGTGCCAGCACCCCGGGGAGGGGTCCCGTAATCACTGAAGCTTTCTTT.

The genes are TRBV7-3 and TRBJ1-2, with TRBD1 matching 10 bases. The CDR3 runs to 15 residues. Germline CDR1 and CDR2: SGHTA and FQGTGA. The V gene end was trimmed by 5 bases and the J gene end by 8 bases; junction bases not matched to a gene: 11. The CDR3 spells CASSAQPGQGRGYTF. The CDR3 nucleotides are TGTGCCAGCAGCGCGCAACCGGGACAGGGGAGAGGCTACACCTTC.

CDR3 sequence (DNA): TGCGCCAGCAGCCAAGATGCGACAGGCTCTGGAAACACCATATATTTT. Its protein product is CASSQDATGSGNTIYF. The chain employs TRBV4-3 and TRBJ1-3; TRBD1 might be the D (6 bases). Per germline, CDR1 LGHNA and CDR2 YSLEER. CDR3 size: 16 residues. The germline V and J ends were trimmed by 0 bases and 0 bases, with 9 bases remaining between them.

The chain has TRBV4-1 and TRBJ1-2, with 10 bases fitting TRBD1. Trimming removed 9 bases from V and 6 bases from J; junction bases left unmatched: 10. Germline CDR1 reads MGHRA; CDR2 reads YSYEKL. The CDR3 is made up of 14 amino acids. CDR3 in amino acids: CASSYPGTGDGYTF. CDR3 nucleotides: TGCGCCAGTAGCTATCCCGGGACAGGGGATGGCTACACCTTC.